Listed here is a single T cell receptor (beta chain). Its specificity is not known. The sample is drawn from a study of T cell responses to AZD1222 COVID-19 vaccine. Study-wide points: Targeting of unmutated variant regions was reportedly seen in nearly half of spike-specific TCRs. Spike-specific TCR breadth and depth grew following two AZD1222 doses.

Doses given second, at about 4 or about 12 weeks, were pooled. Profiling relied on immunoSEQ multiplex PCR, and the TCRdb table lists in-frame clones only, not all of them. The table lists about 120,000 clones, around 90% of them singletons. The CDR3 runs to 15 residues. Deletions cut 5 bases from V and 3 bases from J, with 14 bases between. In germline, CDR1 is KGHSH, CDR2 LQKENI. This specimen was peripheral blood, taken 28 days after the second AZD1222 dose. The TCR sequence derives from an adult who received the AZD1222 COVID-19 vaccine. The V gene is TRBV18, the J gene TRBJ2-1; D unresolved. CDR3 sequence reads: CASSYRRRNYNEQFF. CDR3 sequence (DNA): TGTGCCAGCTCATACCGGCGGCGAAACTACAATGAGCAGTTCTTC.